This T cell receptor (beta chain) is drawn from a study of OX40 agonist ivuxolimab in advanced cancers. In terms of the full investigation: Ivuxolimab was a fully human IgG2 agonistic monoclonal antibody targeting the costimulatory receptor OX40 (CD134). Patients were allowed to have had prior anti-PD-1, anti-PD-L1 or anti-CTLA-4 therapy, and 40% of the dose-escalation patients had previously received checkpoint inhibitors. The point of sequencing TCRbeta in the periphery was to test whether ivuxolimab changed TCR sequence diversity and drove clonal T-cell expansion. Intravenous ivuxolimab was administered to patients every 2 weeks at six dose levels: 0.01, 0.1, 0.3, 1.5, 3 and 10 mg/kg. Partial responses occurred in three dose-escalation patients, of whom one had hepatocellular carcinoma and two had cutaneous melanoma. A male proportion of under 85% and a mean age of 60 years, ranging from 23 to 79, were recorded for the dose-escalation cohort. Of the roughly 51 patients in dose escalation, about 20 had hepatocellular carcinoma, roughly 15 had melanoma, 9 had renal cell carcinoma and 9 had head and neck cancer. The monotherapy dose-escalation portion (N ≈ 55 patients) of the phase I ivuxolimab trial is reported in the paper.

Genomic DNA was isolated from the sorted cells so that the TCRbeta CDR3 region could be sequenced. The immunoSEQ Assay was used to sequence the TCRbeta CDR3 regions. TCRdb took this table from immuneACCESS and kept in-frame rearrangements with V and J called. Such tables lack part of the clones; where checked against another copy, unresolved V genes explain under half of the gap, and the rest is unexplained. The sample table lists 60,000 to 100,000 clones, 87% of them with a count of one. The ten largest clones represent about 0.25% of the sample. The trial excluded patients who had a history of autoimmune disease or who were on systemic immunosuppression. In every dose cohort, peripheral blood was drawn for TCR sequencing at baseline, cycle 4 day 1, and cycle 7 day 1. Samples came from an open-label, multicenter, first-in-human phase I dose-escalation trial of ivuxolimab. Adults with locally advanced or metastatic melanoma, renal cell carcinoma, hepatocellular carcinoma or head and neck squamous cell carcinoma were enrolled in the trial. Before TCR sequencing, CD4+ and CD8+ T cells were separately sorted from peripheral blood.

V loses 1 base, J loses 4 bases, and the germline ends lie 5 bases apart. CDR1 and CDR2 (MNHNS, SASEGT) derive from the germline V gene. The cysteine opens and the phenylalanine closes a CDR3 of 13 amino acids. CDR3 DNA only is kept here, 39 bases in frame from base 1. Findings and caveats that apply to the study as a whole: At doses from 0.1 to 3.0 mg/kg, clonal expansion was seen in both CD4+ and CD8+ blood T cells between baseline and week 6. Low levels of normalized T-cell clonal expansion were also seen in some nonresponding patients. The antigen specificity of the clonally expanded peripheral T cells was not determined. On average, CD8+ T cells showed more expanded clones than CD4+ T cells after ivuxolimab. In the 0.1-3.0 mg/kg groups, partial responders had among the lowest normalized peripheral clonal expansion, particularly in CD8+ T cells.

This clone was detected once. Which antigen it targets is not known. One base away there is no much larger clone; base qualities are not given. Specimen: CD4+ or CD8+ T cells sorted from blood, collected in a trial of the OX40 agonist ivuxolimab. The chain links TRBV6-1 with TRBJ1-3, with the D gene not confidently named. The receptor comes from an adult with an advanced solid tumor such as melanoma, head and neck, liver or kidney cancer. The CDR3 has the sequence CASSEEWGNTIYF. The nucleotides read TGTGCCAGCAGTGAAGAGTGGGGAAACACCATATATTTT.